The sequence of this TCR beta chain was determined in a study of T-cell reconstitution after alpha-beta-depleted transplantation in children listed by TCRdb under 2016. Regarding the complete study: Using TCR repertoire profiling, the study followed T-cell immune reconstitution in a quantitative way in children after TCRalphabeta/CD19-depleted allogeneic hematopoietic cell transplantation.

The receptor library was made with PCR. Sequencing used an Illumina HiSeq 2500. Molecular barcoding was employed in the preparation of TCR libraries, with unique molecular identifiers being used to normalize TCRbeta repertoire quantification. TCRdb reworked the public reads: Q25 trimming with fastp, MiXCR clone assembly, productive beta chains retained. Identical CDR3 proteins give one entry, which carries the most common genes and DNA. This sample holds almost 600,000 distinct CDR3 sequences; 25% to 30% were observed only once. The top ten hold 30% to 45% of the sample. This clonotype was seen only a few times. It has no known antigen specificity. Base-call qualities are not available, and no considerably larger clone is one nucleotide away. This specimen's treatment or condition label, interpreted: allogeneic hematopoietic cell transplantation with graft depleted of TCRalphabeta T cells and CD19 B cells. The transplant recipients were children given TCRalphabeta/CD19-depleted allogeneic hematopoietic cell grafts.

V is pared back by 3 bases and J by 4 bases, with 16 bases lying between the germline termini. The CDR3 contains 16 residues, cysteine and phenylalanine counted. The sequence is cut down to CDR3 DNA, 48 bases in frame from base 1. The germline V gene encodes CDR1 SNHLY and CDR2 FYNNEI. General study outcomes and caveats: Hyperexpanded clone frequencies declined over subsequent months; after one year, T-cell counts and TCRbeta diversity were mostly attributed to newly produced T cells. Apparently early alphabetaT-cell count recovery about two months after transplant reportedly relied on only several hundred rapidly expanded clones derived from non-depleted graft cells. In some patients, high TCRbeta diversity at day 60 was attributed to recipient T cells and intrathymic progenitors that had survived conditioning.

This clonotype was sampled from a boy in the first two years of life with Wiskott-Aldrich syndrome, due to receive a stem cell transplant. Recombination joined TRBV2 with TRBJ2-1; the D segment could be TRBD2, given 6 matching bases. The material sequenced was PBMCs, taken before TCRalphabeta/CD19-depleted stem cell transplant. CDR3 reads: CASSEAGLAQYNEQFF. The DNA is as follows: TGTGCCAGCAGTGAGGCTGGGCTAGCGCAATACAATGAGCAGTTCTTC. Full variable domain (CDR3 extended with the reference TRBV2 and TRBJ2-1 proteins): EPEVTQTPSHQVTQMGQEVILRCVPISNHLYFYWYRQILGQKVEFLVSFYNNEISEKSEIFDDQFSVERPDGSNFTLKIRSTKLEDSAMYFCASSEAGLAQYNEQFFGPGTRLTVL.